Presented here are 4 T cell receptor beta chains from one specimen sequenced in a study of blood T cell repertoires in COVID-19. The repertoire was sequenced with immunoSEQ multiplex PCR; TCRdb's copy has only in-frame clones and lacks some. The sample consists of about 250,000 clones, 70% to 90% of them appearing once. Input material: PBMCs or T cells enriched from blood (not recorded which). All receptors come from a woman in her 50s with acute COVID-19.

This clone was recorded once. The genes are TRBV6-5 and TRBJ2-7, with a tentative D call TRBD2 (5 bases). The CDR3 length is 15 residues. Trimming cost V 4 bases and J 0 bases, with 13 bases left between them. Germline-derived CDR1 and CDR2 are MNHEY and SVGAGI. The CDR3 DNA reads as TGTGCCAGCAGTTCGGATGAGGGTGCCTCCTACGAGCAGTACTTC. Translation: CASSSDEGASYEQYF.

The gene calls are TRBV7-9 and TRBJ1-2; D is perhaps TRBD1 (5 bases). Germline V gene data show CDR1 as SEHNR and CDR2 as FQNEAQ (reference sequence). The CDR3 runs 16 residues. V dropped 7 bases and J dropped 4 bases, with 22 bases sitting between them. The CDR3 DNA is TGTGCCAGCAATATCGGCGGGACCGACGGAATCTATGGCTACACCTTC. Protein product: CASNIGGTDGIYGYTF.

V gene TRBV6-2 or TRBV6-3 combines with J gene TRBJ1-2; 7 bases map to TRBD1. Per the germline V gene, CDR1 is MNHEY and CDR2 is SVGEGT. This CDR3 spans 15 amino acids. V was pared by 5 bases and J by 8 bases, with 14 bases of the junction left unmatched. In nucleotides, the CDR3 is TGTGCCAGCAGTGACCCGGGACAGACCTTTAAGGGCTACACCTTC. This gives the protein CASSDPGQTFKGYTF.

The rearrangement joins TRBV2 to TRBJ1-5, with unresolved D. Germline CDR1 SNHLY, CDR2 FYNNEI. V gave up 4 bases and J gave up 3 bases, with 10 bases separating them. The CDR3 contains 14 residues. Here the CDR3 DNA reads TGTGCCAGCAGTGTCGCGGTGGACAATCAGCCCCAGCATTTT. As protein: CASSVAVDNQPQHF.